These 27 T cell receptor beta chains came from one sample sequenced in a study of T cells after yellow fever vaccination. TCRdb independently ran MiXCR on the 5' RACE reads; one entry per CDR3 protein. The sample comprises 300,000 or so distinct CDR3 sequences, over 10% of which are singletons, and 0.4% to 0.55% rests with the top ten. This specimen was CD4+ T cells sorted from PBMCs, taken 45 days after the yellow fever booster vaccination. These TCRs come from a man aged 25-45 years who received the YFV17D yellow fever vaccine.

This clonotype was seen only a few times. This chain links TRBV29-1 with TRBJ2-5, with 10 positions matching TRBD2. With V trimmed by 5 bases and J by 0 bases, 6 bases remained unmatched. Looked up from germline, CDR1 is SQVTM and CDR2 is ANQGSEA. The CDR3 length is 15 residues. The chain's CDR3 is CSVRLAGAYQETQYF. DNA of the CDR3: TGCAGCGTTCGACTAGCGGGCGCCTACCAAGAGACCCAGTACTTC.

Only a few counts were recorded for this clonotype. This sequence joins TRBV29-1 and TRBJ1-2; unclear D gene. This CDR3 contains 11 residues. Trimming took 2 bases from V and 5 from J, leaving 6 bases between them. The V gene's germline CDR1 is SQVTM and CDR2 ANQGSEA. The CDR3 loop reads CSVEYNYGYTF. The CDR3 region has the DNA TGCAGCGTTGAATACAATTATGGCTACACCTTC.

This clonotype was counted between two and nine times. The chain employs TRBV28 and TRBJ2-1; 7 bases map to TRBD2. V was clipped by 6 bases and J by 8 bases; unmatched bases: 19. The V gene's germline CDR1 is MDHEN and CDR2 SYDVKM. The CDR3 contains 17 residues. The CDR3 spells CASSSFWASGPYDEQFF. CDR3 DNA: TGTGCCAGCAGCTCGTTTTGGGCTAGCGGACCCTATGATGAGCAGTTCTTC.

The rearrangement links TRBV4-1 to TRBJ2-5; D not resolved. The CDR3 totals 15 residues. CDR1 and CDR2 (germline): MGHRA, YSYEKL. Trimming took off 4 bases at V and 7 bases at J, with 19 bases between the two ends. This CDR3 reads CASSRQATNDWTQYF. The CDR3 DNA is TGCGCCAGCAGCCGCCAAGCTACCAATGATTGGACCCAGTACTTC.

This clonotype was seen many times. This chain joins TRBV20-1 and TRBJ2-3; D gene ambiguous. The CDR3 contains 15 residues. The V and J ends lost 6 bases and 0 bases respectively, with 16 bases between them. The V gene's germline CDR1 is DFQATT and CDR2 SNEGSKA (reference sequence). The CDR3 nucleotides are TGCAGTGCACCACCTAGTCCCACTAGCACAGATACGCAGTATTTT. Protein product: CSAPPSPTSTDTQYF.

Turning to this clonotype: Relative to the germline gene, one junction end is altered; a read error may explain this. J is TRBJ2-6 and V is TRBV4-3; D call uncertain. There are 15 residues in the CDR3. CDR1 is LGHNA and CDR2 is YSLEER in the germline V gene. The CDR3 reads CASSQEGSGSNVLTF. The CDR3 coding sequence is TGCGCCAGCAGCCAAGAGGGCTCTGGGTCCAACGTCCTGACTTTC.

V is TRBV27 and J is TRBJ2-3; possibly TRBD1 or TRBD2 for D (5 bases each). The germline V and J ends were trimmed by 5 bases and 0 bases, with 12 bases remaining between them. The CDR3 loop spans 15 amino acids. Germline CDR1 reads MNHEY; CDR2 reads SMNVEV (reference sequence). The CDR3 spells CASSGGLVSTDTQYF. CDR3 in DNA: TGTGCCAGCAGTGGGGGTCTAGTCAGCACAGATACGCAGTATTTT.

The rearrangement links TRBV6-9 to TRBJ2-3; TRBD1 aligns across 8 bases. V shed 6 bases and J 3 bases; nucleotides not matched to a gene: 5. Looked up from germline, CDR1 is MNHGY and CDR2 is SVAAGI. CDR3 length: 14 residues. This CDR3 is CASRPDRATDTQYF. Here the CDR3 DNA reads TGTGCCAGCAGACCGGACAGGGCAACAGATACGCAGTATTTT.

The chain carries TRBV7-2 and TRBJ1-5, with D tentatively TRBD1 (6 bases). The CDR3 is made up of 16 amino acids. Trimming stripped 4 bases from V and 3 bases from J, with 16 bases between. Germline CDR1 reads SGHTA; CDR2 reads FQGNSA. CDR3 protein: CASSSYDRTFNQPQHF. In DNA form, the CDR3 reads TGTGCCAGCAGCTCCTACGACAGGACCTTCAATCAGCCCCAGCATTTT. Drawing the rest from reference TRBV7-2 and TRBJ1-5, the complete variable domain is GAGVSQSPSNKVTEKGKDVELRCDPISGHTALYWYRQSLGQGLEFLIYFQGNSAPDKSGLPSDRFSAERTGGSVSTLTIQRTQQEDSAVYLCASSSYDRTFNQPQHFGDGTRLSIL.

The chain uses TRBV12-3 or TRBV12-4 and TRBJ1-1, with no clear D. CDR3 length: 12 amino acids. V gave up 4 bases and J gave up 11 bases, with 14 bases separating them. CDR3 amino acids: CASSSRPRDAFF. DNA for the CDR3: TGTGCCAGCAGTTCCCGCCCTCGGGATGCTTTCTTT.

The gene calls are TRBV29-1 and TRBJ1-1, with D perhaps TRBD1 (6 bases). CDR1 SQVTM and CDR2 ANQGSEA come from the germline V gene. The CDR3 is 11 residues long. V dropped 4 bases and J dropped 11 bases, with 14 bases sitting between them. The CDR3 sequence: CSVVGQGRAFF. The DNA of the CDR3 is TGCAGCGTTGTTGGCCAGGGGCGGGCTTTCTTT.

The genes are TRBV5-1 and TRBJ2-5; TRBD1 matches 9 bases. This CDR3 region has 15 residues. V lost 1 base to trimming and J lost 5 bases; unmatched junction nucleotides: 6. Germline V gene sequence: CDR1 SGHRS, CDR2 YFSETQ. CDR3 protein: CASSLSGQGRETQYF. CDR3 coding DNA: TGCGCCAGCAGCTTGTCCGGACAGGGGAGGGAGACCCAGTACTTC.

The chain links TRBV29-1 to TRBJ1-5, with 8 bases matching TRBD1. CDR3 length: 12 amino acids. Germline CDR1 is SQVTM and CDR2 is ANQGSEA. J was trimmed by 7 bases and V by 6 bases; bases with no gene match: 5. The CDR3 region has the DNA TGCAGCGTAGGGACAGGCTCACAGCCCCAGCATTTT. Translation: CSVGTGSQPQHF.

This clonotype has only a few counts. CDR3 loop: CAWSPFKTGKGQPQHF. CDR3 bases: TGTGCCTGGAGTCCGTTTAAGACAGGGAAAGGTCAGCCCCAGCATTTT. V gene TRBV30 combines with J gene TRBJ1-5, with TRBD1 matching over 7 bases. With 2 bases clipped from V and 6 bases from J, the junction kept 13 bases outside the gene matches. The length of the CDR3 is 16 residues. CDR1 and CDR2 from the germline V gene are GTSNPN and SVGIG (reference sequence).

The chain joins TRBV7-2 to TRBJ2-7; TRBD2 agrees at 11 bases. Trimming cost V 4 bases and J 2 bases; bases outside gene matches: 10. The CDR3 is 17 residues long. Per germline, CDR1 SGHTA and CDR2 FQGNSA. CDR3 sequence reads: CASSSRLAGGPPYEQYF. The CDR3 coding sequence is TGTGCCAGCAGCTCCCGGCTAGCGGGAGGACCTCCCTACGAGCAGTACTTC.

This chain links TRBV4-3 with TRBJ2-1; D is unresolved. Germline V gene data show CDR1 as LGHNA and CDR2 as YSLEER. The CDR3 has 16 amino acids. The V and J ends lost 1 base and 0 bases respectively, with 10 bases between them. The CDR3 loop reads CASSQARRSSYNEQFF. The CDR3 coding sequence is TGCGCCAGCAGCCAAGCTCGTAGGAGCTCCTACAATGAGCAGTTCTTC.

The rearrangement uses TRBV14 and TRBJ2-7, with TRBD2 identical over 14 bases. CDR3 length equals 15 residues. Germline V gene sequence: CDR1 SGHDN, CDR2 FVKESK. V was pared by 1 base and J by 6 bases, with 2 bases of the junction left unmatched. The chain's CDR3 is CASSQAGTSGGEQYF. The CDR3 nucleotides read TGTGCCAGCAGCCAAGCTGGGACTAGCGGGGGCGAGCAGTACTTC.

The chain employs TRBV24-1 and TRBJ2-2; unclear D gene. CDR1 is KGHDR and CDR2 is SFDVKD in the germline V gene. Trimming cost V 7 bases and J 0 bases, with 8 bases left between them. The CDR3 extends over 14 amino acids. CDR3 amino acids: CATRSASNTGELFF. The CDR3 DNA reads TGTGCCACCAGGTCAGCGTCGAACACCGGGGAGCTGTTTTTT.

This clonotype occurred many times. The chain is built from TRBV30 and TRBJ2-7; the match to TRBD1 covers 7 bases. V shed 4 bases and J 2 bases; nucleotides not matched to a gene: 2. The CDR3 runs 12 residues. From germline, CDR1 is GTSNPN and CDR2 SVGIG (reference sequence). The CDR3 here is CAWKGQAYEQYF. In nucleotides, the CDR3 is TGTGCCTGGAAAGGACAGGCCTACGAGCAGTACTTC.

This clonotype has only a few counts. J is TRBJ2-5 and V is TRBV20-1, with 9 bases matching TRBD2. V was pared by 7 bases and J by 5 bases, with 14 bases of the junction left unmatched. Germline CDR1 DFQATT, CDR2 SNEGSKA (reference sequence). CDR3 length: 15 residues. CDR3 in amino acids: CSVSHPGTSRETQYF. DNA of the CDR3: TGCAGTGTTTCCCACCCCGGGACTAGCAGGGAGACCCAGTACTTC.

This clonotype occurred a few times. This rearrangement joins TRBV20-1 to TRBJ2-1; D not certain. There are 15 residues in the CDR3. The germline V gene has CDR1 DFQATT and CDR2 SNEGSKA (reference sequence). V was cut by 0 bases and J by 0 bases, with 9 bases left in between. The CDR3 bases are TGCAGTGCTAGAGATGCGCTAGTCTCCTACAATGAGCAGTTCTTC. It specifies CSARDALVSYNEQFF.

The chain combines TRBV15 with TRBJ2-5; TRBD2 agrees at 8 bases. The CDR3 loop spans 15 amino acids. Trimming removed 7 bases from V and 6 bases from J; junction bases left unmatched: 13. Germline assignment: CDR1 LNHNV and CDR2 YYDKDF (reference sequence). The CDR3 DNA sequence: TGTGCCACCACCCTTAATTTAGCGGGATTCAAGACCCAGTACTTC. Encoded protein: CATTLNLAGFKTQYF.

This chain uses TRBV20-1 with TRBJ2-3, with 8 bases matching TRBD1. V gave up 6 bases and J gave up 2 bases; unmatched junction bases: 4. The length of the CDR3 is 13 residues. Germline assignment: CDR1 DFQATT and CDR2 SNEGSKA (reference sequence). The CDR3 DNA follows: TGCAGTGCAGACAGGGGCCCCACAGATACGCAGTATTTT. This encodes CSADRGPTDTQYF.

V gene TRBV6-1 combines with J gene TRBJ2-7; tentative D call: TRBD2 (6 bases). Per germline, CDR1 MNHNS and CDR2 SASEGT. The CDR3 spans 14 residues. Trimming took 10 bases from V and 2 from J, leaving 18 bases between them. CDR3 in amino acids: CATQEGGLAYEQYF. The CDR3, as DNA: TGTGCCACCCAGGAAGGAGGGCTAGCCTACGAGCAGTACTTC.

The chain uses TRBV7-9 and TRBJ2-2, with TRBD1 identical over 9 bases. This CDR3 contains 15 residues. Trimming cost V 6 bases and J 6 bases; bases outside gene matches: 8. Germline CDR1 and CDR2: SEHNR and FQNEAQ (reference sequence). The CDR3 DNA is TGTGCCAGCAGAAGGGGACAGGGAAAATCCGGGGAGCTGTTTTTT. Amino acid sequence: CASRRGQGKSGELFF.

The chain links TRBV5-1 to TRBJ1-1; D not resolved. The CDR3 consists of 14 residues. The germline CDR1 and CDR2 sequences are SGHRS and YFSETQ. V shed 4 bases and J shed 2 bases, with 12 bases lying between them. The DNA for the CDR3 is TGCGCCAGCAGCCTTGGAGAACAAAACACTGAAGCTTTCTTT. Translated, it gives CASSLGEQNTEAFF.

This clonotype was recorded only once. The V and J genes are TRBV7-2 and TRBJ2-3; tentatively, D is TRBD1 or TRBD2 (5 bases each). The V gene lost 4 bases and the J gene lost 5 bases, with 10 bases spanning the gap. Per the germline V gene, CDR1 is SGHTA and CDR2 is FQGNSA. The CDR3 contains 13 residues. CDR3 nucleotides: TGTGCCAGCAGCTACGGGACCCGAGATACGCAGTATTTT. Translation gives CASSYGTRDTQYF. The full variable domain, with the rest looked up from reference TRBV7-2 and TRBJ2-3, is GAGVSQSPSNKVTEKGKDVELRCDPISGHTALYWYRQSLGQGLEFLIYFQGNSAPDKSGLPSDRFSAERTGGSVSTLTIQRTQQEDSAVYLCASSYGTRDTQYFGPGTRLTVL.